Below are 7 T cell receptor beta chains sequenced from a single sample in a study of T cells after yellow fever vaccination. TCRdb fed the 5' RACE reads into MiXCR, producing one record per CDR3 protein. This table holds a few hundred thousand distinct CDR3 sequences, approximately 10% found once. Sequencing used CD4+ T cells sorted from PBMCs, obtained 5 days after the yellow fever booster vaccination. These receptors were collected from a man younger than 35 who received the YFV17D yellow fever vaccine.

This clonotype was found many times. The gene calls are TRBV7-9 and TRBJ1-1; no clear D. Trimming stripped 5 bases from V and 6 bases from J, with 10 bases between. Germline CDR1 and CDR2: SEHNR and FQNEAQ (reference sequence). The CDR3 is made up of 12 amino acids. CDR3: CASSPPGAEAFF. CDR3 DNA sequence: TGTGCCAGCAGCCCCCCCGGGGCTGAAGCTTTCTTT.

Only a few counts were recorded for this clonotype. The chain combines TRBV20-1 with TRBJ2-3; tentatively, D is TRBD1 or TRBD2 (5 bases each). V gave up 3 bases and J gave up 6 bases, with 10 bases separating them. The CDR3 has 12 residues. The germline V gene encodes CDR1 DFQATT and CDR2 SNEGSKA (reference sequence). The CDR3 DNA follows: TGCAGTGCTAGGGGGACGGCGGATACGCAGTATTTT. Translated: CSARGTADTQYF.

The chain joins TRBV4-1 to TRBJ1-5; D not resolved. CDR3 size: 13 residues. Germline CDR1 MGHRA, CDR2 YSYEKL. V was pared by 4 bases and J by 4 bases, with 8 bases between. CDR3 residues: CASSREWNQPQHF. DNA of the CDR3: TGCGCCAGCAGCCGCGAATGGAATCAGCCCCAGCATTTT.

This clonotype was detected ten times or more. The chain combines TRBV7-9 with TRBJ2-7; the match to TRBD1 covers 7 bases. The CDR3 length is 16 residues. V gave up 3 bases and J gave up 5 bases; unmatched junction bases: 13. Germline CDR1 SEHNR, CDR2 FQNEAQ (reference sequence). This chain's CDR3 is CASSFVAGGWWDEQYF. CDR3 DNA: TGTGCCAGCAGCTTCGTTGCAGGGGGTTGGTGGGACGAGCAGTACTTC. Looking up the rest from reference TRBV7-9 and TRBJ2-7 gives the full variable domain: DTGVSQNPRHKITKRGQNVTFRCDPISEHNRLYWYRQTLGQGPEFLTYFQNEAQLEKSRLLSDRFSAERPKGSFSTLEIQRTEQGDSAMYLCASSFVAGGWWDEQYFGPGTRLTVT.

J is TRBJ1-4 and V is TRBV9; 7 nucleotides line up with TRBD1. The germline gives CDR1 SGDLS, CDR2 YYNGEE. V shed 4 bases and J 8 bases; nucleotides not matched to a gene: 11. This CDR3 contains 15 residues. The DNA of the CDR3 is TGTGCCAGCAGCCCCAGGGGGGCCCCGGGGGAAAAACTGTTTTTT. Translating gives CASSPRGAPGEKLFF.

This chain links TRBV20-1 with TRBJ2-1; perhaps D is TRBD1 or TRBD2 (6 bases each). Germline lookup yields CDR1 DFQATT and CDR2 SNEGSKA (reference sequence). CDR3 length: 16 amino acids. Trimming took off 0 bases at V and 0 bases at J, with 12 bases between the two ends. The CDR3 reads CSARDQGGPSYNEQFF. In DNA, the CDR3 is TGCAGTGCTAGAGACCAAGGGGGGCCCTCCTACAATGAGCAGTTCTTC.

A few counts support this clonotype. The J gene is TRBJ2-2, the V gene TRBV5-1; 7 nucleotides line up with TRBD2. The germline V gene encodes CDR1 SGHRS and CDR2 YFSETQ. J lost 4 bases, V lost 6 bases, and 9 bases had no gene match. The CDR3 runs to 15 residues. CDR3 sequence (DNA): TGCGCCAGCACCGTTGGGACGGGGGGCACCGGGGAGCTGTTTTTT. This translates into CASTVGTGGTGELFF.